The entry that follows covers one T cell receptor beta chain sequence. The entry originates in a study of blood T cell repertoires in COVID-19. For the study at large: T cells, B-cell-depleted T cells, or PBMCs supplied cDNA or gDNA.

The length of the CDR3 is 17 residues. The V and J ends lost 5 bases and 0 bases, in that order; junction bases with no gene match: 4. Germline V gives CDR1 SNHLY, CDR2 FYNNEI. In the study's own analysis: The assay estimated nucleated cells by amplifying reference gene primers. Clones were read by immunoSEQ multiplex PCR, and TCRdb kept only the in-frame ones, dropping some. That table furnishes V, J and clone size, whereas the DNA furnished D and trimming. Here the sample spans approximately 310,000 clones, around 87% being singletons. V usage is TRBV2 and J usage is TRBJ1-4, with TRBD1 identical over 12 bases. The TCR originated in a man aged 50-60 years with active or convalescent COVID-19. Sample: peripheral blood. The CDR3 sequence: CASSRDRGLATNEKLFF. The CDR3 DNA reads TGTGCCAGCAGTCGGGACAGGGGGCTGGCAACTAATGAAAAACTGTTTTTT.